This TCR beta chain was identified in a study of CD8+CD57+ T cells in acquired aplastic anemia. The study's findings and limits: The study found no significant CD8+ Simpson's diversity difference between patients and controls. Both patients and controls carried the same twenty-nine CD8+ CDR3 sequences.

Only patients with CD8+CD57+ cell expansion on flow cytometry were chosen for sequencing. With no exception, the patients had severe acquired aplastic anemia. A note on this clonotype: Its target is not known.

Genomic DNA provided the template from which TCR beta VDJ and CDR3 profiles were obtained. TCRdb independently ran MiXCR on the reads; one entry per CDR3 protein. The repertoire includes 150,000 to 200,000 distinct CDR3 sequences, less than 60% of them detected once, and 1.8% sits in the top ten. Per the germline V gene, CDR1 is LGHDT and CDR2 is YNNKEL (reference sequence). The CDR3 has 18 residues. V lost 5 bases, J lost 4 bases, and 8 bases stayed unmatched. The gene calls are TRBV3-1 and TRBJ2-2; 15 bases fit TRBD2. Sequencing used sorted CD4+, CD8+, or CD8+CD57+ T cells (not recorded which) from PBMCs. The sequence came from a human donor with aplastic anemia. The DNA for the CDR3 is TGTGCCAGCAGCATCCGGACTAGCGGGGGGGCCTCCACCGGGGAGCTGTTTTTT. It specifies CASSIRTSGGASTGELFF.